Shown below are 28 T cell receptor beta chains from a single sample sequenced in a study of T cells of healthy individuals. TCRdb reanalysed the 5' RACE reads using MiXCR and keeps one entry per CDR3 protein. The repertoire consists of fewer than 90,000 distinct CDR3 sequences, with approximately 4.8% occurring once and the leading ten covering around 7.6%. These TCRs come from a female donor in good health.

This clonotype came up many times. V is TRBV19 and J is TRBJ2-3; D possibly uses TRBD1 or TRBD2 (5 bases each). V was shortened by 4 bases and J by 0 bases, with 26 bases between the two germline ends. Germline V gives CDR1 LNHDA, CDR2 SQIVND (reference sequence). The CDR3 length is 20 residues. The CDR3 is CASSSVILGRTDMSTDTQYF. The CDR3 DNA reads TGTGCCAGTAGTAGCGTGATCTTGGGGCGGACTGACATGAGCACAGATACGCAGTATTTT. Filled out from reference TRBV19 and TRBJ2-3, the complete variable domain reads DGGITQSPKYLFRKEGQNVTLSCEQNLNHDAMYWYRQDPGQGLRLIYYSQIVNDFQKGDIAEGYSVSREKKESFPLTVTSAQKNPTAFYLCASSSVILGRTDMSTDTQYFGPGTRLTVL.

This clonotype was seen repeatedly, ten times or more. Here the CDR3 reads CASSRTYYEQYF. The CDR3 coding sequence is TGTGCCAGCAGCCGAACATACTACGAGCAGTACTTC. V is TRBV28 and J is TRBJ2-7; D is uncertain. The CDR3 is 12 residues long. The germline gives CDR1 MDHEN, CDR2 SYDVKM. The germline V and J ends were trimmed by 6 bases and 3 bases, with 9 bases remaining between them.

This clonotype came up many times. This CDR3 is CASWLAGGPRGEQFF. The CDR3 DNA is TGTGCCAGCTGGCTAGCGGGAGGGCCCAGGGGTGAGCAGTTCTTC. The chain uses TRBV27 and TRBJ2-1, with 12 bases aligning to TRBD2. CDR1 and CDR2 (germline): MNHEY, SMNVEV (reference sequence). The CDR3 length is 15 residues. J gave up 9 bases and V 8 bases, and 11 bases lay outside the gene matches.

The V and J genes are TRBV5-6 and TRBJ1-5, with D perhaps TRBD1 (5 bases). CDR3 length equals 18 residues. The V gene's germline CDR1 is SGHDT and CDR2 YYEEEE. Between the trimmed V and J ends, which lost 1 base and 0 bases, there was a span of 17 bases. In nucleotides, the CDR3 is TGTGCCAGCAGCTTGTCAGGGAGCTGGTCGAATAGCAATCAGCCCCAGCATTTT. Its translation: CASSLSGSWSNSNQPQHF.

This clonotype was seen at least ten times. This chain joins TRBV5-1 and TRBJ1-1; 10 bases line up with TRBD1. The V segment lost 4 bases and the J segment 7 bases; nucleotides outside the gene matches: 7. Germline values: CDR1 SGHRS, CDR2 YFSETQ. CDR3 length: 14 amino acids. CDR3 coding DNA: TGCGCCAGCAGCCCCTTGACAGGGGGCTTTGAAGCTTTCTTT. It specifies CASSPLTGGFEAFF.

This clonotype was detected a few times. V is TRBV6-1 and J is TRBJ1-1, with 7 bases lining up with TRBD1. This CDR3 contains 15 residues. Trimming removed 8 bases from V and 0 bases from J; junction bases left unmatched: 9. CDR1 and CDR2 (germline): MNHNS, SASEGT. For the CDR3, the DNA is TGTGCCAGCCGACACCCACAGGGGATGAACACTGAAGCTTTCTTT. It is translated as CASRHPQGMNTEAFF.

In its sample, this clonotype was seen many times. The genes are TRBV9 and TRBJ2-3; D ambiguous. CDR1 is SGDLS, CDR2 YYNGEE, per germline. V gave up 3 bases and J gave up 0 bases, with 5 bases separating them. The CDR3 is 13 residues long. DNA of the CDR3: TGTGCCAGCAGCGGGGCAAGCACAGATACGCAGTATTTT. It codes for CASSGASTDTQYF.

This chain connects TRBV20-1 to TRBJ2-4, with D possibly TRBD1 on 5 matching bases. Looked up from germline, CDR1 is DFQATT and CDR2 is SNEGSKA (reference sequence). This CDR3 comprises 14 residues. V lost 3 bases and J 2 bases, leaving 11 bases between the germline ends. The CDR3 DNA reads TGCAGTGCTAGCCGCCAGGGTCCCAAAAACATTCAGTACTTC. It codes for CSASRQGPKNIQYF.

This clonotype occurred many times. The J gene is TRBJ2-5, the V gene TRBV30, with D maybe TRBD2 (6 bases). Germline assignment: CDR1 GTSNPN and CDR2 SVGIG (reference sequence). The ends were cut back, 3 bases at V and 1 base at J, with 12 bases in the middle. The CDR3 totals 14 residues. This chain's CDR3 is CAWSPGGVQETQYF. The DNA for the CDR3 is TGTGCCTGGAGCCCCGGAGGGGTCCAAGAGACCCAGTACTTC.

This clonotype appeared many times. The chain has TRBV11-2 and TRBJ2-3; tentative D call: TRBD2 (5 bases). V dropped 5 bases and J dropped 3 bases, with 12 bases sitting between them. The CDR3 has 14 amino acids. Germline V gene data show CDR1 as SGHAT and CDR2 as FQNNGV. The CDR3 DNA follows: TGTGCCAGCAGCCCAATGTTAGCGACAGATACGCAGTATTTT. Translated, it gives CASSPMLATDTQYF.

This clonotype was detected ten times or more. The chain combines TRBV4-3 with TRBJ2-1; possible D gene TRBD1, 5 bases. Trimming took off 1 base at V and 1 base at J, with 8 bases between the two ends. Germline CDR1 reads LGHNA; CDR2 reads YSLEER. The CDR3 contains 15 residues. DNA of the CDR3: TGCGCCAGCAGCCAAGGGACATTTTCCTACAATGAGCAGTTCTTC. This gives the protein CASSQGTFSYNEQFF.

This clonotype occurred a few times. The chain couples TRBV12-3 or TRBV12-4 to TRBJ2-6; no firm D call. The CDR3 length is 18 residues. The germline V and J ends were trimmed by 8 bases and 0 bases, with 20 bases remaining between them. CDR3 sequence reads: CASSPGQILISGANVLTF. CDR3 nucleotides: TGTGCCAGCTCCCCCGGGCAGATTCTCATCTCTGGGGCCAACGTCCTGACTTTC.

This clonotype was seen ten or more times. The gene calls are TRBV11-2 and TRBJ1-1; possible D gene TRBD1, 6 bases. CDR1 is SGHAT and CDR2 is FQNNGV in the germline V gene. The CDR3 has 15 residues. Trimming shortened V by 4 bases and J by 1 base, and 13 bases separated the two germline ends. CDR3 residues: CASSSWKDRNTEAFF. The CDR3, as DNA: TGTGCCAGCAGCTCCTGGAAGGACAGGAACACTGAAGCTTTCTTT.

This clonotype was counted ten times or more. The CDR3 protein is CASSRTPRGTYEQYF. CDR3 sequence (DNA): TGTGCCAGCAGTCGGACGCCGAGGGGGACCTACGAGCAGTACTTC. The rearrangement joins TRBV27 to TRBJ2-7; D may be TRBD1 (6 bases). Deletions cut 5 bases from V and 2 bases from J, with 16 bases between. Germline V gene data show CDR1 as MNHEY and CDR2 as SMNVEV (reference sequence). The length of the CDR3 is 15 residues.

In this sample, this clonotype turned up many times. The gene calls are TRBV3-1 and TRBJ2-3; perhaps TRBD2 as D (5 bases). The CDR3 is 13 amino acids. The V gene's germline CDR1 is LGHDT and CDR2 YNNKEL (reference sequence). The V gene lost 0 bases and the J gene lost 7 bases, with 8 bases spanning the gap. CDR3 sequence (DNA): TGTGCCAGCAGCCAAGATTCGGGGTATACGCAGTATTTT. Its translation: CASSQDSGYTQYF.

This clonotype was seen many times. The CDR3 loop is CASSPSPLSGGLNEQFF. The CDR3 coding sequence is TGTGCCAGCAGCCCTAGCCCCTTGAGCGGGGGTCTAAATGAGCAGTTCTTC. V gene TRBV7-9 combines with J gene TRBJ2-1; TRBD2 matches 8 bases. V gave up 5 bases and J gave up 7 bases; unmatched junction bases: 16. CDR1 is SEHNR, CDR2 FQNEAQ, per germline (reference sequence). The CDR3 runs 17 residues. Supplemented by reference TRBV7-9 and TRBJ2-1, the full variable domain reads DTGVSQNPRHKITKRGQNVTFRCDPISEHNRLYWYRQTLGQGPEFLTYFQNEAQLEKSRLLSDRFSAERPKGSFSTLEIQRTEQGDSAMYLCASSPSPLSGGLNEQFFGPGTRLTVL.

The table lists this clonotype with many counts. V and J are TRBV13 and TRBJ2-2; 7 positions match TRBD2. V lost 4 bases, J lost 5 bases, and 10 bases stayed unmatched. The germline CDR1 and CDR2 sequences are PRHDT and FYEKMQ (reference sequence). The CDR3 has 16 amino acids. CDR3 DNA: TGTGCCAGCAGCTCCTTCCTAGCGGAGAGGACCGGGGAGCTGTTTTTT. Amino acids: CASSSFLAERTGELFF.

With respect to this clonotype: The junction departs from germline at one end; a sequencing error may be responsible. This chain joins TRBV27 and TRBJ2-7; no clear D. The germline gives CDR1 MNHEY, CDR2 SMNVEV (reference sequence). The CDR3 length is 14 residues. This CDR3 reads CASSRLTSSYEQYF. As DNA, the CDR3 is TGTGCTAGCAGTAGACTGACGTCCTCCTACGAGCAGTACTTC.

This clonotype was counted a few times. The chain employs TRBV29-1 and TRBJ2-7; either TRBD1 or TRBD2 may supply D (6 bases each). Germline CDR1 is SQVTM and CDR2 is ANQGSEA. The ends were cut back, 2 bases at V and 3 bases at J, with 11 bases in the middle. CDR3 length: 13 residues. The CDR3 sequence is CSVEWGADYEQYF. CDR3 nucleotide sequence: TGCAGCGTTGAATGGGGGGCAGACTACGAGCAGTACTTC.

This clonotype was recorded many times. This rearrangement joins TRBV18 to TRBJ1-1; D is perhaps TRBD1 (6 bases). V lost 3 bases, J lost 2 bases, and 10 bases lay in between. CDR1 and CDR2 from the germline V gene are KGHSH and LQKENI. This CDR3 comprises 14 residues. The CDR3 region has the DNA TGTGCCAGCTCACCGGACAGAAGTAACACTGAAGCTTTCTTT. Its protein is CASSPDRSNTEAFF.

This rearrangement joins TRBV5-1 to TRBJ2-1; 9 nucleotides agree with TRBD2. The CDR3 is 15 residues long. V shed 1 base and J 9 bases; nucleotides not matched to a gene: 8. The germline V gene encodes CDR1 SGHRS and CDR2 YFSETQ. This chain's CDR3 is CASSLMAGGPVEQFF. The CDR3 nucleotides read TGCGCCAGCAGCTTGATGGCGGGAGGGCCTGTTGAGCAGTTCTTC.

This clonotype was seen a handful of times. The chain combines TRBV18 with TRBJ2-7; TRBD1 might be the D (6 bases). The CDR3 totals 14 residues. Trimming removed 3 bases at V and 7 bases at J, with 16 bases between. Per germline, CDR1 KGHSH and CDR2 LQKENI. CDR3 bases: TGTGCCAGCTCACCCGGGACATCGGATGGGGAGCAGTACTTC. Translation: CASSPGTSDGEQYF.

This clonotype was seen more than once but under ten times. The rearrangement joins TRBV11-2 to TRBJ2-1; D is perhaps TRBD1 or TRBD2 (6 bases each). The CDR3 runs to 17 residues. V was clipped by 3 bases and J by 8 bases, with 23 bases between them. CDR1 is SGHAT and CDR2 is FQNNGV in the germline V gene. CDR3 DNA: TGTGCCAGCAGCTTGGCTCTACTCGGGGACACGGGGGATGAGCAGTTCTTC. The encoded protein is CASSLALLGDTGDEQFF.

This clonotype was picked up a small number of times. The chain couples TRBV28 to TRBJ2-1; D is possibly TRBD1 (6 bases). Trimming took 5 bases from V and 5 from J, leaving 10 bases between them. Germline loops: CDR1 MDHEN, CDR2 SYDVKM. The CDR3 length is 13 residues. This CDR3 reads CASSLGGHNEQFF. The CDR3 nucleotides are TGTGCCAGCAGTCTTGGGGGCCACAATGAGCAGTTCTTC.

Notes on this clonotype: It may be a read error: a sequence one base away is much more abundant. The chain uses TRBV6-1 and TRBJ2-6, with D perhaps matching TRBD2 (5 bases). The CDR3 sequence is 16 residues long. Germline V gives CDR1 MNHNS, CDR2 SASEGT. The CDR3 DNA reads as TGTGCCAGCAGAGAAGCGGCCGGGACTGGGGCCAACGTCCTGACTTTC. Its translation: CASREAAGTGANVLTF.

The V call is TRBV7-8, the J call TRBJ2-6, with 11 bases that match TRBD2. This CDR3 is built from 17 residues. CDR1 SGHVS and CDR2 FQNEAQ come from the germline V gene. Trimming removed 5 bases from V and 1 base from J; junction bases left unmatched: 4. CDR3 in DNA: TGTGCCAGCAGCCCCTCTAGCGGGAGGTCTGGGGCCAACGTCCTGACTTTC. It specifies CASSPSSGRSGANVLTF.

As to this clonotype: Sequence at one end of the junction differs from germline and may be a read error. The V call is TRBV7-2, the J call TRBJ1-5; 8 bases match TRBD1. The CDR3 is 14 amino acids. CDR1 and CDR2 (germline): SGHTA, FQGNSA. The DNA for the CDR3 is TGTGCCAGCAGCGCGGACAGGGTAAATCAGCCCCAGAATTTT. Its translation: CASSADRVNQPQNF. The variable domain in full, completed from reference TRBV7-2 and TRBJ1-5, reads GAGVSQSPSNKVTEKGKDVELRCDPISGHTALYWYRQSLGQGLEFLIYFQGNSAPDKSGLPSDRFSAERTGGSVSTLTIQRTQQEDSAVYLCASSADRVNQPQNFGDGTRLSIL.

This clonotype was observed at least ten times. The genes are TRBV28 and TRBJ2-4, with TRBD1 identical over 8 bases. The junction had 4 bases not matched to a gene; V was cut back by 2 bases and J by 1 base. The CDR3 spans 16 residues. Germline lookup yields CDR1 MDHEN and CDR2 SYDVKM. The DNA of the CDR3 is TGTGCCAGCAGTTTAAACAGGGGGGAGGCCAAAAACATTCAGTACTTC. Amino acid sequence: CASSLNRGEAKNIQYF.